This TCR beta chain was sequenced for a study of post-analysis software for immune sequencing data. About the research overall: Relapsing-remitting, secondary progressive and progressive-relapsing courses of multiple sclerosis were included.

On this clonotype: The target antigen is unknown.

Regarding the study as a whole: Comparison with controls showed significantly lower normalized Chao1 diversity in multiple sclerosis patients. Samples from a shared batch, those prepared together, strongly co-clustered by F measure. Controls showed lower frequencies than patients for 5 or 6 TRBV segments, and TRBV5-6, TRBV5-1 and TRBV20-1 were among these.

Tagging with unique molecular identifiers was a feature of the TCR beta cDNA libraries. TCRdb reanalysed the PCR reads using MiXCR and keeps one entry per CDR3 protein. The data hold around 400,000 distinct CDR3 sequences, with more than 30% observed a single time. Between the trimmed V and J ends, which lost 6 bases and 0 bases, there was a span of 18 bases. The CDR3 covers 17 residues. The germline V gene has CDR1 SGHTA and CDR2 FQGTGA. The chain joins TRBV7-3 to TRBJ1-5, with D perhaps TRBD1 (6 bases). The sequence came from a girl aged 2-15 years with multiple sclerosis. The material sequenced was blood. The CDR3 coding sequence is TGTGCCAGCAGGGTTCGGACAGCAATTTATAGCAATCAGCCCCAGCATTTT. It is translated as CASRVRTAIYSNQPQHF.